This T cell receptor (beta chain) was identified in a study of shared clonotypes between healthy human individuals. Points from the study as a whole: When naive CD4 clonotypes were compared across a few donors, about 4.8% were shared. Sharing of clonotypes among donors was expected to vary with sequencing depth. Shared clonotypes across all four donors exceeded non-shared ones in generation probability.

The ends were cut back, 4 bases at V and 6 bases at J, with 12 bases in the middle. Germline CDR1 MGHRA, CDR2 YSYEKL. The CDR3 spans 13 residues. In the case of this clone: As yet, its antigen is unknown.

Sequencing used immunoSEQ multiplex PCR; TCRdb keeps in-frame clones, though not all of them. The table includes more than 2 million clones, 85% to 95% detected once. V gene TRBV4-1 combines with J gene TRBJ1-2; D call uncertain. Sequenced sample: naive CD4+ T cells sorted from blood. The subset here: CD45RA+ positively selected. The TCR comes from a young man in good health. The DNA of the CDR3 is TGCGCCAGCAGCCGGTTGGGAATCCATGGCTACACCTTC. Its protein is CASSRLGIHGYTF.